These T cell receptor beta chains were read from a single sample in a study of blood T cell repertoires in COVID-19. Profiled with immunoSEQ multiplex PCR; TCRdb holds only in-frame clones, not every one. The table has a few hundred thousand clones, approximately 81% seen once. The sample comprised peripheral blood. The source is a woman aged 18-30 years with acute or convalescent COVID-19. The CDR3 runs from the conserved cysteine through the conserved F or W. D genes are given only for firm matches. Rows may omit the clone size; those that give it use once, few, many or a size class.

cdr3_aa cdr3_nt v_call d_call j_call clone_size
CASSYSSFSGNTIYF TGTGCCAGCAGTTACTCGTCCTTCTCTGGAAACACCATATATTTT TRBV6-5 - TRBJ1-3 once
CSALPGQGTDTQYF TGCAGCGCCCTCCCGGGACAGGGGACAGATACGCAGTATTTT TRBV29-1 TRBD1 TRBJ2-3 -
CASSFHGARDEKLFF TGCGCCAGCAGCTTTCATGGGGCCAGGGATGAAAAACTGTTTTTT TRBV5-1 - TRBJ1-4 -
CASSLGAGDYGYTF TGCGCCAGCAGCCTCGGGGCGGGGGATTATGGCTACACCTTC TRBV4-1 - TRBJ1-2 -
CASSHLGGGTPYEQFF TGTGCCAGCAGCCACCTAGGGGGGGGGACGCCATATGAGCAGTTCTTC TRBV3-1/TRBV3-2 - TRBJ2-1 few
CASSFAAGNEQYF TGTGCCAGCAGCTTTGCCGCCGGTAACGAGCAGTACTTC TRBV5-6 - TRBJ2-7 -
CATSDPTRDRENGYTF TGTGCCACCAGTGATCCTACACGGGACAGGGAAAATGGCTACACCTTC TRBV24-1 TRBD1 TRBJ1-2 once
CASSITGAHPYGYTF TGTGCCAGTAGTATCACAGGGGCTCACCCGTATGGCTACACCTTC TRBV19 TRBD1 TRBJ1-2 -
CASSEGGGRSYTF TGTGCCAGCAGTGAAGGCGGCGGTAGGAGCTACACCTTC TRBV2 - TRBJ1-2 -
CASSLSGGSKVNSPYEQYF TGCGCCAGCAGCTTGAGTGGTGGCAGTAAAGTCAATTCACCCTACGAGCAGTACTTC TRBV5-1 - TRBJ2-7 -
CASKKGAGLYQPQHF TGTGCCAGCAAAAAGGGGGCAGGTCTATACCAGCCCCAGCATTTT TRBV6-5 TRBD1 TRBJ1-5 -
CASSEDRVGYEQYF TGTGCCAGCAGTGAAGACAGGGTTGGCTACGAGCAGTACTTC TRBV6-1 - TRBJ2-7 -
CASSLDPAGADTQYF TGCGCCAGCAGCTTGGACCCAGCAGGGGCAGATACGCAGTATTTT TRBV5-1 - TRBJ2-3 -
CASSLGTGVNTEAFF TGTGCCAGCAGTCTCGGGACAGGGGTGAACACTGAAGCTTTCTTT TRBV27 TRBD1 TRBJ1-1 once
CASSQTTGAAEAFF TGCGCCAGCAGCCAAACGACAGGGGCGGCTGAAGCTTTCTTT TRBV4-1 TRBD1 TRBJ1-1 once
CASGGLGFYNEQFF TGTGCCTCGGGGGGTTTAGGTTTTTACAATGAGCAGTTCTTC TRBV11-2 TRBD2 TRBJ2-1 -
CASSTIRGSSYNSPLHF TGTGCCAGCAGCACAATCAGGGGGAGCTCCTATAATTCACCCCTCCACTTT TRBV7-9 TRBD1 TRBJ1-6 few
CASSTGLAEEQYF TGTGCCAGCTCTACGGGACTAGCGGAAGAGCAGTACTTC TRBV18 TRBD2 TRBJ2-7 once
CASSPRQAYSYEQYF TGTGCCAGCAGCCCCCGCCAGGCGTATTCCTACGAGCAGTACTTC TRBV5-4 - TRBJ2-7 -
CSVRTGGYGYTF TGCAGCGTTCGAACCGGGGGCTATGGCTACACCTTC TRBV29-1 - TRBJ1-2 -
CASSWGGRGEDTQYF TGTGCCAGTAGTTGGGGAGGGCGTGGAGAAGATACGCAGTATTTT TRBV19 TRBD2 TRBJ2-3 -
CASSLMGGQGTGELFF TGCGCCAGCAGCCTCATGGGGGGACAGGGGACCGGGGAGCTGTTTTTT TRBV4-1 TRBD1 TRBJ2-2 -
CASSYRGGINSPLHF TGTGCCAGCAGTTACCGAGGGGGCATAAATTCACCCCTCCACTTT TRBV6-5 TRBD1 TRBJ1-6 -
CASRGQGLQPQHF TGTGCCAGCAGAGGACAGGGTCTTCAGCCCCAGCATTTT TRBV6-5 TRBD1 TRBJ1-5 -
CASSPGQGPYEQYF TGTGCCAGTAGTCCCGGACAGGGTCCCTACGAGCAGTACTTC TRBV19 TRBD1 TRBJ2-7 -
CASSWGTQRREQYF TGTGCCAGCAGCTGGGGGACACAGAGGCGCGAGCAGTACTTC TRBV11-2 - TRBJ2-7 -
CASSKTGPLHF TGTGCCAGCAGTAAGACAGGACCCCTCCACTTT TRBV28 - TRBJ1-6 -
CASSESAGGGTEAFF TGTGCCAGCAGTGAGTCGGCAGGGGGCGGGACTGAAGCTTTCTTT TRBV2 TRBD1 TRBJ1-1 few
CATSRARPGTGGSPLHF TGTGCCACCAGCAGAGCAAGACCCGGGACAGGGGGTTCACCCCTCCACTTT TRBV15 TRBD1 TRBJ1-6 few
CASMTDSGANVLTF TGCGCCAGTATGACAGACTCTGGGGCCAACGTCCTGACTTTC TRBV10-2 - TRBJ2-6 -
CASEGYNEQFF TGTGCCAGTGAGGGATACAATGAGCAGTTCTTC TRBV19 - TRBJ2-1 -
CASSVGESGGELFF TGTGCCAGCAGCGTAGGGGAGTCCGGCGGGGAGCTGTTTTTT TRBV9 - TRBJ2-2 -
CASSTGTSGGYADTQYF TGTGCCAGTAGTACCGGGACTAGCGGGGGGTACGCAGATACGCAGTATTTT TRBV19 TRBD2 TRBJ2-3 -
CASSGFQGALKGNTIYF TGTGCCAGCAGTGGGTTCCAGGGGGCGCTTAAAGGAAACACCATATATTTT TRBV2 TRBD1 TRBJ1-3 -
CASSVDPGGAGAPNQPQHF TGTGCCAGCAGCGTAGACCCAGGGGGTGCAGGGGCCCCCAATCAGCCCCAGCATTTT TRBV9 TRBD1 TRBJ1-5 -
CASSPSPARVGIEQFF TGTGCCAGCAGCCCGTCCCCGGCGAGAGTCGGGATTGAGCAGTTCTTC TRBV9 - TRBJ2-1 -
CASSMDRVSNQPQHF TGTGCCAGTAGTATGGACAGGGTCAGCAATCAGCCCCAGCATTTT TRBV19 TRBD1 TRBJ1-5 once
CASSVSQADNEKLFF TGTGCCAGCAGCGTAAGCCAGGCCGATAATGAAAAACTGTTTTTT TRBV9 - TRBJ1-4 -
CASSFGDTGYGYTF TGTGCCAGCAGCTTTGGGGACACCGGCTATGGCTACACCTTC TRBV5-6 - TRBJ1-2 -
CASSGTGGSATSYEQYF TGTGCCAGCAGCGGGACAGGGGGCTCAGCAACCTCCTACGAGCAGTACTTC TRBV28 TRBD1 TRBJ2-7 -
CASSLQGSNYGYTF TGCGCCAGCAGCCTCCAGGGTTCTAACTATGGCTACACCTTC TRBV5-1 - TRBJ1-2 -